Below, 21 T cell receptor beta chains from the same sample are listed, as sequenced in a study of T cell changes during pregnancy in multiple sclerosis. Data came from immunoSEQ multiplex PCR; TCRdb stores just in-frame clones and leaves some out. This sample yields around 79,000 clones, of which 85% to 95% are seen a single time; about 0.45% belongs to the top ten. Sequences were derived from CD4+ T cells from peripheral blood mononuclear cells, sampled in the second trimester of pregnancy. These receptors all come from a female donor with multiple sclerosis, enrolled in a pregnancy study.

This clone was recorded only once. The genes are TRBV28 and TRBJ2-3; 9 bases line up with TRBD1. Germline V lookup: CDR1 MDHEN, CDR2 SYDVKM. Losses at the gene ends were 6 bases for V and 1 base for J; bases not matched to a gene: 11. The CDR3 has 17 amino acids. The CDR3, as DNA: TGTGCCAGCAGGCGAGCCGGGACAGGGAGGGGCACAGATACGCAGTATTTT. Its translation is CASRRAGTGRGTDTQYF.

CDR3 loop: CASSPQQGAANEKLFF. The CDR3 coding sequence is TGTGCCAGCTCACCACAACAGGGGGCTGCTAATGAAAAACTGTTTTTT. The chain employs TRBV18 and TRBJ1-4, with TRBD1 matching 9 bases. The CDR3 consists of 16 residues. CDR1 is KGHSH, CDR2 LQKENI, per germline. V lost 1 base, J lost 3 bases, and 3 bases stayed unmatched.

This chain joins TRBV5-4 and TRBJ2-7, with 7 bases that match TRBD2. The V segment lost 0 bases and the J segment 0 bases; nucleotides outside the gene matches: 3. Germline-derived CDR1 and CDR2 are SGHNT and YYREEE (reference sequence). This CDR3 is built from 15 residues. The CDR3 region has the DNA TGTGCCAGCAGCTTGGCTGGCGGGAGCTCCTACGAGCAGTACTTC. This encodes CASSLAGGSSYEQYF.

Written as DNA, the CDR3 is TGTGCCAGCAGTTACGGAAAGGAGGGAGCCAAAAACATTCAGTACTTC. The encoded protein is CASSYGKEGAKNIQYF. V and J are TRBV6-5 and TRBJ2-4; tentative D call: TRBD2 (6 bases). The germline gives CDR1 MNHEY, CDR2 SVGAGI. The length of the CDR3 is 16 residues. Trimming took 2 bases from V and 0 from J, leaving 11 bases between them.

The V and J genes are TRBV9 and TRBJ2-5; D may be TRBD2 (6 bases). Germline loops: CDR1 SGDLS, CDR2 YYNGEE. This CDR3 is 17 amino acids long. Trimming pared 0 bases from V and 1 base from J, leaving 16 bases between. In DNA, the CDR3 is TGTGCCAGCAGCGTAGGAGGAGGGACGGTAAGCCAAGAGACCCAGTACTTC. This encodes CASSVGGGTVSQETQYF.

The V call is TRBV19, the J call TRBJ2-1, with D perhaps matching TRBD2 (5 bases). Germline lookup yields CDR1 LNHDA and CDR2 SQIVND (reference sequence). Between the trimmed V and J ends, which lost 2 bases and 8 bases, there was a span of 10 bases. This CDR3 is 13 amino acids long. CDR3 residues: CASSISLVYEQFF. CDR3 sequence (DNA): TGTGCCAGTAGTATATCACTAGTTTATGAGCAGTTCTTC.

The chain couples TRBV30 to TRBJ2-5, with TRBD2 identical over 10 bases. This CDR3 has 13 amino acids. CDR1 is GTSNPN and CDR2 is SVGIG in the germline V gene (reference sequence). The ends lost 3 bases at V and 7 bases at J; junction bases unmatched: 5. The CDR3 reads CAWRTSGLSTQYF. The CDR3 coding sequence is TGTGCCTGGAGGACTAGCGGGTTATCGACCCAGTACTTC.

The rearrangement links TRBV29-1 to TRBJ1-1; D remains ambiguous. Germline loops: CDR1 SQVTM, CDR2 ANQGSEA. The CDR3 spans 12 residues. V was cut by 5 bases and J by 4 bases, with 11 bases left in between. The CDR3 bases are TGCAGCGTTCGGGTGCATGGCACTGAAGCTTTCTTT. Translated, it gives CSVRVHGTEAFF.

The CDR3 nucleotides are TGTGCCAGCAGCTACAGGGTTTCAACTGAAGCTTTCTTT. Protein sequence: CASSYRVSTEAFF. The V and J genes are TRBV7-8 and TRBJ1-1; possibly TRBD1 for D (6 bases). V was trimmed by 4 bases and J by 5 bases, leaving 11 bases between them. Germline-derived CDR1 and CDR2 are SGHVS and FQNEAQ. The CDR3 has 13 amino acids.

J is TRBJ1-3 and V is TRBV6-1; tentatively, D is TRBD1 (5 bases). Germline V lookup: CDR1 MNHNS, CDR2 SASEGT. The CDR3 totals 14 residues. The V end lost 8 bases, the J end lost 2 bases, and 13 bases lay between the germline ends. CDR3 DNA: TGTGCCAGCTACTATACAGGTGCTGGAAACACCATATATTTT. Amino acid sequence: CASYYTGAGNTIYF.

J is TRBJ1-2 and V is TRBV6-6; TRBD1 agrees at 7 bases. The CDR3 is made up of 13 amino acids. Germline V gene lookup returns CDR1 MNHNY and CDR2 SVGAGI (reference sequence). Trimming removed 4 bases from V and 5 bases from J; junction bases left unmatched: 4. The CDR3 region has the DNA TGTGCCAGCAGTTTGGAGGGGGCTTATGGCTACACCTTC. It specifies CASSLEGAYGYTF.

This chain joins TRBV18 and TRBJ2-7; D may be TRBD1 (6 bases). The CDR3 extends over 13 amino acids. The germline CDR1 and CDR2 sequences are KGHSH and LQKENI. Between the trimmed V and J ends, which lost 1 base and 7 bases, there was a span of 11 bases. The CDR3 DNA sequence: TGTGCCAGCTCACCACTGGGTCAGGGGGAGCAGTACTTC. Encoded protein: CASSPLGQGEQYF.

The CDR3 bases are TGTGCCAGCAGCCTTACAGGGGTGACTGAAGCTTTCTTT. This translates into CASSLTGVTEAFF. The chain has TRBV7-2 and TRBJ1-1; TRBD1 aligns across 7 bases. V shed 5 bases and J 5 bases; nucleotides not matched to a gene: 5. Germline CDR1 is SGHTA and CDR2 is FQGNSA. This CDR3 has 13 residues.

The gene calls are TRBV28 and TRBJ2-7; tentative D call: TRBD2 (6 bases). V lost 2 bases and J 0 bases, leaving 11 bases between the germline ends. The CDR3 consists of 15 residues. Germline assignment: CDR1 MDHEN and CDR2 SYDVKM. CDR3 bases: TGTGCCAGCAGTTTAGTGACGGGAGTCTCCTACGAGCAGTACTTC. Its translation is CASSLVTGVSYEQYF.

V usage is TRBV11-2 and J usage is TRBJ2-1; 9 positions agree with TRBD2. Trimming took 2 bases from V and 4 from J; bases not matched to a gene: 9. The germline V gene encodes CDR1 SGHAT and CDR2 FQNNGV. The CDR3 contains 17 residues. The CDR3 region is CASSLLASSGTYNEQFF. DNA of the CDR3: TGTGCCAGCAGCTTACTCGCTTCTAGCGGGACTTACAATGAGCAGTTCTTC. The whole variable domain, remainder taken from reference TRBV11-2 and TRBJ2-1, is EAGVAQSPRYKIIEKRQSVAFWCNPISGHATLYWYQQILGQGPKLLIQFQNNGVVDDSQLPKDRFSAERLKGVDSTLKIQPAKLEDSAVYLCASSLLASSGTYNEQFFGPGTRLTVL.

CDR3 sequence: CASSLARFGANVLTF. The CDR3 DNA reads as TGTGCCAGCAGCTTAGCCAGGTTTGGGGCCAACGTCCTGACTTTC. The V call is TRBV7-3, the J call TRBJ2-6, with no clear D. The germline V gene has CDR1 SGHTA and CDR2 FQGTGA. The CDR3 has 15 amino acids. V was cut by 2 bases and J by 3 bases, with 8 bases left in between.

V gene TRBV6-6 combines with J gene TRBJ1-5; tentative D call: TRBD1 (6 bases). The V end lost 4 bases, the J end lost 11 bases, and 18 bases lay between the germline ends. This CDR3 contains 14 residues. Germline assignment: CDR1 MNHNY and CDR2 SVGAGI (reference sequence). In nucleotides, the CDR3 is TGTGCCAGCAGTTCCAGGGGAGAATCATTGACCCAGCATTTT. It translates to CASSSRGESLTQHF.

As DNA, the CDR3 is TGTGCCGGGGGGGACCCGCTCTACGAGCAGTACTTC. As protein: CAGGDPLYEQYF. The gene calls are TRBV25-1 and TRBJ2-7; 7 bases align to TRBD2. V trimming: 11 bases; J trimming: 3 bases; junction bases outside the gene matches: 7. Germline-derived CDR1 and CDR2 are MGHDK and SYGVNS. This CDR3 region has 12 residues.

This sequence joins TRBV30 and TRBJ1-2; 8 bases are shared with TRBD1. The germline V gene has CDR1 GTSNPN and CDR2 SVGIG (reference sequence). The CDR3 extends over 14 amino acids. J gave up 4 bases and V 2 bases, and 6 bases lay outside the gene matches. CDR3 protein: CAWSPQGAGYGYTF. DNA of the CDR3: TGTGCCTGGAGTCCTCAGGGGGCAGGCTATGGCTACACCTTC.

The V call is TRBV7-8, the J call TRBJ2-5; weak D call: TRBD2 (6 bases). This CDR3 is 17 amino acids long. V lost 5 bases, J lost 0 bases, and 19 bases lay in between. The germline gives CDR1 SGHVS, CDR2 FQNEAQ. DNA of the CDR3: TGTGCCAGCAGCCCGCCGTCCTTTGGCGGGAACCAAGAGACCCAGTACTTC. This encodes CASSPPSFGGNQETQYF.

The J gene is TRBJ2-7, the V gene TRBV28, with 9 bases fitting TRBD2. The CDR3 totals 16 residues. The ends lost 3 bases at V and 5 bases at J; junction bases unmatched: 11. The V gene's germline CDR1 is MDHEN and CDR2 SYDVKM. CDR3 in DNA: TGTGCCAGCAGTTTGGGCGGGCTAGCGGGATCTCACGAGCAGTACTTC. This translates into CASSLGGLAGSHEQYF.